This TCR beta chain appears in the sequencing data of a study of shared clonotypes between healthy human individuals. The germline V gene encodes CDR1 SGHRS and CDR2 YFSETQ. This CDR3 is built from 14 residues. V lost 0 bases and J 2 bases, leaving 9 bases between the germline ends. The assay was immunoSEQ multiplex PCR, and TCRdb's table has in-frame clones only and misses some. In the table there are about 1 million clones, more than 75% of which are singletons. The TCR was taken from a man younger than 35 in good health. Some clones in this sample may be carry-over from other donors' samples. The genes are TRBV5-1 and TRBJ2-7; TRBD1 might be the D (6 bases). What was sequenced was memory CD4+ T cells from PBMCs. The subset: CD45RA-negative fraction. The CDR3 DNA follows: TGCGCCAGCAGCTTGGCGACAGGAACCTACGAGCAGTACTTC. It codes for CASSLATGTYEQYF.